These 21 T cell receptor beta chains originate from one sample sequenced in a study of blood T cell repertoires in COVID-19. Here immunoSEQ multiplex PCR was the method, and the copy in TCRdb shows in-frame clones only, minus some. The sample includes 120,000 to 150,000 clones, approximately 82% of them seen just once. The sample consisted of peripheral blood. Receptors were obtained from a woman aged 45-59 years in a cohort sampled during active or convalescent COVID-19.

CDR3 sequence reads: CSVQNSLTPAEGYTF. As DNA, the CDR3 is TGCAGCGTCCAAAACAGTCTAACCCCTGCTGAGGGCTACACCTTC. V is TRBV29-1 and J is TRBJ1-2; D gene ambiguous. Trimming removed 6 bases at V and 8 bases at J, with 25 bases between. Germline V gene lookup returns CDR1 SQVTM and CDR2 ANQGSEA. This CDR3 spans 15 amino acids.

The chain recombines TRBV30 with TRBJ1-6; perhaps TRBD1 as D (5 bases). The CDR3 is 14 amino acids. Germline assignment: CDR1 GTSNPN and CDR2 SVGIG (reference sequence). Trimming pared 6 bases from V and 0 bases from J, leaving 9 bases between. The CDR3 reads CACRQGSYNSPLHF. DNA of the CDR3: TGTGCCTGTAGGCAGGGCTCCTATAATTCACCCCTCCACTTT.

This chain joins TRBV2 and TRBJ1-3; tentatively, D is TRBD1 (5 bases). The CDR3 totals 13 residues. V gave up 11 bases and J gave up 4 bases, with 15 bases separating them. CDR1 is SNHLY and CDR2 is FYNNEI in the germline V gene. The CDR3 DNA is TGTGCCGGGGCAGACCTTTCGGGAAACACCATATATTTT. Translating gives CAGADLSGNTIYF.

In DNA form, the CDR3 reads TGTGCCAGCAGTTGGGCGGCGGGTCCCTACGAGCAGTACTTC. Residues: CASSWAAGPYEQYF. The rearrangement joins TRBV27 to TRBJ2-7; possible D gene TRBD2, 5 bases. Looked up from germline, CDR1 is MNHEY and CDR2 is SMNVEV (reference sequence). This CDR3 spans 14 amino acids. Trimming cost V 4 bases and J 2 bases, with 12 bases left between them.

This chain's CDR3 is CASSQAPGQPQHF. Written as DNA, the CDR3 is TGCGCCAGCAGCCAAGCTCCAGGTCAGCCCCAGCATTTT. The V and J genes are TRBV4-3 and TRBJ1-5; D not resolved. This CDR3 is built from 13 residues. Germline CDR1 is LGHNA and CDR2 is YSLEER. The germline V and J ends were trimmed by 1 base and 6 bases, with 7 bases remaining between them.

This clone was recorded a few times. The rearrangement joins TRBV4-3 to TRBJ2-1; 7 bases line up with TRBD1. This CDR3 has 16 amino acids. Germline loops: CDR1 LGHNA, CDR2 YSLEER. The junction had 10 bases not matched to a gene; V was cut back by 4 bases and J by 4 bases. CDR3 loop: CASSRARTGVYNEQFF. CDR3 nucleotide sequence: TGCGCCAGCAGCCGCGCCCGGACAGGAGTTTACAATGAGCAGTTCTTC.

J is TRBJ2-1 and V is TRBV29-1; TRBD1 might be the D (5 bases). Per the germline V gene, CDR1 is SQVTM and CDR2 is ANQGSEA. V gave up 4 bases and J gave up 7 bases, with 17 bases separating them. This CDR3 region has 14 residues. CDR3 sequence reads: CSVAVQGVGNEQFF. The CDR3 DNA reads as TGCAGCGTTGCGGTTCAGGGCGTTGGAAATGAGCAGTTCTTC.

V usage is TRBV3-1 (or the pseudogene TRBV3-2) and J usage is TRBJ2-1, with D perhaps TRBD1 (6 bases). The CDR3 consists of 15 residues. The germline V gene encodes CDR1 LGHDT and CDR2 YNNKEL (reference sequence). V dropped 4 bases and J dropped 8 bases, with 18 bases sitting between them. CDR3 in amino acids: CASSPLEQGNDEQFF. For the CDR3, the DNA is TGTGCCAGCAGCCCGTTGGAGCAGGGGAACGATGAGCAGTTCTTC.

This clone was picked up one time. The CDR3: CASSLALAGGTDTQYF. Here the CDR3 DNA reads TGCGCCAGCAGCTTGGCCCTAGCGGGGGGCACAGATACGCAGTATTTT. V is TRBV5-1 and J is TRBJ2-3; 10 bases are a match to TRBD2. Unmatched junction bases numbered 2, after V lost 0 bases and J lost 1 base. CDR3 length equals 16 residues. In germline, CDR1 is SGHRS, CDR2 YFSETQ.

The V call is TRBV12-5, the J call TRBJ1-2, with TRBD1 matching 10 bases. V lost 4 bases, J lost 4 bases, and 9 bases stayed unmatched. Per the germline V gene, CDR1 is LGHNT and CDR2 is FRNRAP. The CDR3 spans 16 residues. This chain's CDR3 is CASGSLTGGAVYGYTF. CDR3 coding DNA: TGTGCTAGTGGTTCCTTGACAGGGGGCGCTGTCTATGGCTACACCTTC.

The DNA of the CDR3 is TGTGCCACCAGCAGAGAGGCCCTTTATGGCTACACCTTC. Protein sequence: CATSREALYGYTF. This chain uses TRBV15 with TRBJ1-2; D is uncertain. Trimming took off 0 bases at V and 5 bases at J, with 7 bases between the two ends. The CDR3 contains 13 residues. Germline-derived CDR1 and CDR2 are LNHNV and YYDKDF (reference sequence).

V and J are TRBV27 and TRBJ2-6; TRBD1 matches 9 bases. Germline CDR1 and CDR2: MNHEY and SMNVEV (reference sequence). This CDR3 comprises 17 residues. The V gene end was trimmed by 5 bases and the J gene end by 0 bases; junction bases not matched to a gene: 5. The CDR3 protein is CASSGDRDRSGANVLTF. As DNA, the CDR3 is TGTGCCAGCAGTGGGGACAGGGACCGCTCTGGGGCCAACGTCCTGACTTTC.

The J gene is TRBJ1-1, the V gene TRBV18; 9 bases line up with TRBD1. The CDR3 has 16 amino acids. Trimming removed 0 bases from V and 1 base from J; junction bases left unmatched: 3. Germline CDR1 KGHSH, CDR2 LQKENI. Here the CDR3 DNA reads TGTGCCAGCTCACCACCACAGGGGGCAAGGAACACTGAAGCTTTCTTT. The encoded protein is CASSPPQGARNTEAFF.

This clone has a handful of counts. The genes are TRBV4-3 and TRBJ2-2; 9 nucleotides match TRBD2. The CDR3 covers 17 residues. The germline gives CDR1 LGHNA, CDR2 YSLEER. V dropped 0 bases and J dropped 8; count of bases not matched to a gene: 10. CDR3 DNA: TGCGCCAGCAGCCAAGATCTAGCGGGGACGGTTCGTGGGGAGCTGTTTTTT. Translated: CASSQDLAGTVRGELFF.

J is TRBJ1-2 and V is TRBV29-1, with 7 bases that match TRBD1. CDR3 length equals 12 residues. Germline V CDR1 and CDR2: SQVTM, ANQGSEA. The junction had 4 bases not matched to a gene; V was cut back by 7 bases and J by 2 bases. This chain's CDR3 is CSDMTGNYGYTF. In nucleotides, the CDR3 is TGCAGCGATATGACAGGGAACTATGGCTACACCTTC.

This chain links TRBV5-1 with TRBJ2-3, with TRBD2 matching over 14 bases. The CDR3 contains 17 residues. Trimming removed 4 bases from V and 3 bases from J; junction bases left unmatched: 7. CDR1 is SGHRS, CDR2 YFSETQ, per germline. The CDR3 region is CASSLLTSGGATDTQYF. In nucleotides, the CDR3 is TGCGCCAGCAGCCTCCTGACTAGCGGGGGGGCTACAGATACGCAGTATTTT.

The genes are TRBV6-2 or TRBV6-3 and TRBJ2-7, with D perhaps TRBD2 (5 bases). V lost 2 bases and J 3 bases, leaving 5 bases between the germline ends. The CDR3 spans 12 residues. Germline V gene data show CDR1 as MNHEY and CDR2 as SVGEGT. The DNA for the CDR3 is TGTGCCAGCAGTTACCGGGGCTACGAGCAGTACTTC. Protein product: CASSYRGYEQYF.

The chain employs TRBV5-1 and TRBJ2-3; TRBD2 is a possible D gene (5 bases). Germline-derived CDR1 and CDR2 are SGHRS and YFSETQ. V lost 0 bases, J lost 3 bases, and 8 bases lay in between. This CDR3 is 14 amino acids long. The CDR3 DNA reads TGCGCCAGCAGCTTGGTCGGGGTAACAGATACGCAGTATTTT. As protein: CASSLVGVTDTQYF.

The chain joins TRBV7-6 to TRBJ1-1; D possibly corresponds to TRBD1 (6 bases). Germline values: CDR1 SGHVS, CDR2 FNYEAQ. The CDR3 is 15 residues long. Trimming took 4 bases from V and 4 from J, leaving 16 bases between them. CDR3 nucleotide sequence: TGTGCCAGCAGCTCAATGACAGGTGTTGGCACTGAAGCTTTCTTT. Its protein is CASSSMTGVGTEAFF.

The chain links TRBV2 to TRBJ2-2; D uncertain. This CDR3 has 15 amino acids. Trimming took 4 bases from V and 0 from J, leaving 9 bases between them. Per the germline V gene, CDR1 is SNHLY and CDR2 is FYNNEI. CDR3 region: CASSVSTTNTGELFF. DNA for the CDR3: TGTGCCAGCAGTGTTTCTACCACGAACACCGGGGAGCTGTTTTTT.

The rearrangement uses TRBV14 and TRBJ1-6; 8 nucleotides align to TRBD1. CDR3 length equals 17 residues. The trim removed 0 bases at V and 7 bases at J, leaving 8 bases unmatched. The germline CDR1 and CDR2 sequences are SGHDN and FVKESK. The CDR3: CASSQDKWRDRNSPLHF. For the CDR3, the DNA is TGTGCCAGCAGCCAAGATAAATGGCGGGACAGGAATTCACCCCTCCACTTT.